The 29 T cell receptor beta chains below all came from one sample that was sequenced in a study of blood T cells in healthy people across ages. The authors ran a second PCR of 7 to 11 cycles using a sample-barcoded 5' primer and a J-beta primer mix. Each CDR3 protein is one row after TCRdb ran MiXCR on the 5' RACE reads. Of 750,000 to 950,000 distinct CDR3 sequences in the sample, roughly 50% were seen once. What was sequenced was blood. Every receptor here comes from a man at least 80 years old in good health.

The CDR3 sequence: CASTDGVYGYTF. CDR3 sequence (DNA): TGTGCCAGCACCGACGGCGTCTATGGCTACACCTTC. This sequence joins TRBV6-5 and TRBJ1-2; D is ambiguous. Trimming pared 7 bases from V and 4 bases from J, leaving 10 bases between. The CDR3 covers 12 residues. CDR1 and CDR2 (germline): MNHEY, SVGAGI.

V usage is TRBV20-1 and J usage is TRBJ2-7; tentatively, D is TRBD2 (5 bases). V lost 0 bases to trimming and J lost 2 bases, with 17 bases between them. Germline loops: CDR1 DFQATT, CDR2 SNEGSKA (reference sequence). This CDR3 spans 16 amino acids. CDR3 protein: CSARDPISEHTYEQYF. For the CDR3, the DNA is TGCAGTGCTAGAGATCCTATTAGCGAACATACCTACGAGCAGTACTTC.

The chain links TRBV9 to TRBJ2-1, with TRBD2 identical over 10 bases. V shed 0 bases, J shed 3 bases, and the junction held 6 bases outside the gene matches. This CDR3 spans 17 amino acids. The germline gives CDR1 SGDLS, CDR2 YYNGEE. The CDR3 sequence: CASSVGLAGVVYNEQFF. CDR3 DNA sequence: TGTGCCAGCAGCGTAGGCCTAGCGGGAGTGGTCTACAATGAGCAGTTCTTC.

The CDR3 DNA is TGCAGCGTTAATAGCGGGAATCCAGAGCAGTTCTTC. Amino acid sequence: CSVNSGNPEQFF. This chain uses TRBV29-1 with TRBJ2-1, with TRBD2 matching 8 bases. Losses at the gene ends were 5 bases for V and 10 bases for J; bases not matched to a gene: 7. The CDR3 extends over 12 amino acids. Germline assignment: CDR1 SQVTM and CDR2 ANQGSEA.

The rearrangement uses TRBV20-1 and TRBJ1-1; D not certain. V was trimmed by 8 bases and J by 3 bases, leaving 16 bases between them. There are 13 residues in the CDR3. Germline assignment: CDR1 DFQATT and CDR2 SNEGSKA (reference sequence). The CDR3 loop reads CSSAGGSDTEAFF. For the CDR3, the DNA is TGCAGTTCAGCCGGCGGGAGTGACACTGAAGCTTTCTTT.

This chain connects TRBV29-1 to TRBJ2-7, with 8 bases matching TRBD2. Germline CDR1 and CDR2: SQVTM and ANQGSEA. The V gene end was trimmed by 7 bases and the J gene end by 2 bases; junction bases not matched to a gene: 10. CDR3 length equals 14 residues. The CDR3 sequence is CSAILGSGAYEQYF. The CDR3 DNA reads TGCAGCGCAATTCTGGGTAGCGGGGCCTACGAGCAGTACTTC.

The chain uses TRBV2 and TRBJ2-5; TRBD1 or TRBD2 may be the D gene (5 bases each). The CDR3 length is 14 residues. Trimming cost V 5 bases and J 1 base, with 11 bases left between them. Germline V gene lookup returns CDR1 SNHLY and CDR2 FYNNEI. The CDR3 coding sequence is TGTGCCAGCAGTTTCAGGGACCTCCAAGAGACCCAGTACTTC. This sequence encodes CASSFRDLQETQYF.

This clonotype was observed a few times. J is TRBJ2-1 and V is TRBV28; a possible D gene is TRBD2 (6 bases). Germline CDR1 MDHEN, CDR2 SYDVKM. With 5 bases removed from V and 3 bases from J, the gap between germline ends came to 8 bases. This CDR3 has 13 amino acids. The CDR3 nucleotides are TGTGCCAGCAGTACTAGCATCTACAATGAGCAGTTCTTC. Its translation: CASSTSIYNEQFF.

The V call is TRBV25-1, the J call TRBJ2-7; D perhaps matches TRBD2 (5 bases). Germline loops: CDR1 MGHDK, CDR2 SYGVNS. CDR3 size: 13 residues. The V end was cut by 9 bases, the J end by 0 bases, with 12 bases between. The CDR3 here is CASTDWPSYEQYF. CDR3 nucleotide sequence: TGTGCCAGTACGGACTGGCCCTCCTACGAGCAGTACTTC.

The chain carries TRBV18 and TRBJ2-5, with D maybe TRBD2 (6 bases). Germline V gene data show CDR1 as KGHSH and CDR2 as LQKENI. V dropped 1 base and J dropped 2 bases, with 14 bases sitting between them. This CDR3 has 16 residues. The CDR3 DNA reads TGTGCCAGCTCACCACTCGGCGCGGGGCCTCAAGAGACCCAGTACTTC. This sequence encodes CASSPLGAGPQETQYF.

J is TRBJ1-6 and V is TRBV3-1, with D maybe TRBD1 (5 bases). Deletions cut 4 bases from V and 14 bases from J, with 21 bases between. The CDR3 has 15 residues. CDR1 is LGHDT and CDR2 is YNNKEL in the germline V gene (reference sequence). CDR3 nucleotides: TGTGCCAGCAGCCCCACGGGGACGCGGGGAGGTTCCCTCCACTTT. It codes for CASSPTGTRGGSLHF.

The chain joins TRBV9 to TRBJ2-7; D gene unclear. This CDR3 comprises 19 residues. CDR1 is SGDLS, CDR2 YYNGEE, per germline. Trimming cost V 4 bases and J 4 bases, with 30 bases left between them. In nucleotides, the CDR3 is TGTGCCAGCAGCCCCTCAACTCCGAGACCATCACTCTACGAGTACGAGCAGTACTTC. Translated, it gives CASSPSTPRPSLYEYEQYF.

This clonotype was found a few times. The chain employs TRBV29-1 and TRBJ1-2; TRBD1 might be the D (5 bases). The CDR3 runs 13 residues. Trimming removed 0 bases at V and 2 bases at J, with 7 bases between. CDR1 is SQVTM, CDR2 ANQGSEA, per germline. The CDR3 protein is CSVEDRGNYGYTF. CDR3 nucleotides: TGCAGCGTTGAAGATCGGGGGAACTATGGCTACACCTTC. The full variable domain, with the rest looked up from reference TRBV29-1 and TRBJ1-2, is SAVISQKPSRDICQRGTSLTIQCQVDSQVTMMFWYRQQPGQSLTLIATANQGSEATYESGFVIDKFPISRPNLTFSTLTVSNMSPEDSSIYLCSVEDRGNYGYTFGSGTRLTVV.

In regard to this clonotype: It may be a read error: a sequence one base away is much more abundant. The chain has TRBV5-1 and TRBJ2-7; D perhaps matches TRBD1 (6 bases). This CDR3 comprises 13 residues. Germline V lookup: CDR1 SGHRS, CDR2 YFSETQ. CDR3 nucleotides: TGCGCCAGCAGCAGGGACACCTCCTGCGAGCAGTACTTC. Translating gives CASSRDTSCEQYF.

The gene calls are TRBV2 and TRBJ2-7; D is undetermined. CDR1 SNHLY and CDR2 FYNNEI come from the germline V gene. CDR3 length: 13 amino acids. Trimming removed 4 bases from V and 6 bases from J, with 13 bases in between. CDR3 nucleotides: TGTGCCAGCAGTGGGTTTCAGGCTTCCGAGCAGTACTTC. Amino acids: CASSGFQASEQYF.

The rearrangement uses TRBV29-1 and TRBJ2-5; D gene unclear. Germline V lookup: CDR1 SQVTM, CDR2 ANQGSEA. The CDR3 runs 16 residues. V shed 4 bases and J shed 11 bases, with 29 bases lying between them. DNA for the CDR3: TGCAGCGTTGGGAGTGTCTGGGCAGGAGTTTACTACGGGCAGTACTTC. Residues: CSVGSVWAGVYYGQYF.

This chain connects TRBV18 to TRBJ2-6; D is ambiguous. Germline V CDR1 and CDR2: KGHSH, LQKENI. The V and J ends lost 2 bases and 2 bases respectively, with 10 bases between them. The CDR3 contains 16 residues. The CDR3 sequence: CASSPMISPGANVLTF. The CDR3, as DNA: TGTGCCAGCTCACCAATGATCTCGCCTGGGGCCAACGTCCTGACTTTC.

This clonotype was observed a few times. The chain combines TRBV20-1 with TRBJ2-7; D could derive from TRBD1 or TRBD2 (5 bases each). Trimming took 3 bases from V and 5 from J, leaving 14 bases between them. The germline CDR1 and CDR2 sequences are DFQATT and SNEGSKA (reference sequence). CDR3 size: 13 residues. CDR3 region: CSASHTGRNEQYF. CDR3 in DNA: TGCAGTGCTAGTCATACGGGGCGGAACGAGCAGTACTTC.

The V call is TRBV24-1, the J call TRBJ2-5, with 9 nucleotides matching TRBD2. Trimming took 4 bases from V and 2 from J; bases not matched to a gene: 7. This CDR3 contains 16 residues. The germline gives CDR1 KGHDR, CDR2 SFDVKD. Written as DNA, the CDR3 is TGTGCCACCAGTGAGATGACTAGCGGCATGCAAGAGACCCAGTACTTC. This gives the protein CATSEMTSGMQETQYF.

The chain joins TRBV20-1 to TRBJ1-1; perhaps TRBD1 as D (6 bases). Between the trimmed V and J ends, which lost 3 bases and 4 bases, there was a span of 15 bases. Germline CDR1 DFQATT, CDR2 SNEGSKA (reference sequence). The CDR3 has 14 residues. The CDR3 sequence is CSARSGGAVTEAFF. The CDR3 DNA reads as TGCAGTGCTAGGTCGGGGGGCGCGGTCACTGAAGCTTTCTTT.

This CDR3 is CASSQGDRDGTYEQYF. The CDR3 nucleotides are TGTGCCAGCAGCCAAGGAGACCGGGACGGGACCTACGAGCAGTACTTC. The V call is TRBV3-1, the J call TRBJ2-7; D could derive from TRBD1 or TRBD2 (5 bases each). CDR1 and CDR2 from the germline V gene are LGHDT and YNNKEL (reference sequence). This CDR3 comprises 16 residues. With 1 base removed from V and 2 bases from J, the gap between germline ends came to 15 bases.

The gene calls are TRBV12-3 or TRBV12-4 and TRBJ2-3, with D possibly TRBD1 on 7 matching bases. This CDR3 has 18 amino acids. V was shortened by 5 bases and J by 14 bases, with 35 bases between the two germline ends. The CDR3 protein is CASSPLRRAAGRDRDAYF. Here the CDR3 DNA reads TGTGCCAGCAGTCCGTTGCGCCGGGCCGCAGGGCGGGACAGAGACGCGTATTTT.

The V gene is TRBV5-1, the J gene TRBJ2-2, with 10 bases identical to TRBD2. The CDR3 extends over 17 amino acids. CDR1 SGHRS and CDR2 YFSETQ come from the germline V gene. V lost 3 bases and J lost 0; bases outside the gene matches: 5. The CDR3, as DNA: TGCGCCAGCAGCTCTAGCGGGGGAACTGCGAACACCGGGGAGCTGTTTTTT. Translation: CASSSSGGTANTGELFF.

The rearrangement uses TRBV7-2 and TRBJ2-1, with 11 bases identical to TRBD2. V lost 6 bases, J lost 7 bases, and 8 bases stayed unmatched. CDR3 size: 15 residues. In germline, CDR1 is SGHTA, CDR2 FQGNSA. The DNA for the CDR3 is TGTGCCAGCAGATCACTAGCGGGAGCGGGTAATGAGCAGTTCTTC. The encoded protein is CASRSLAGAGNEQFF.

This clonotype was detected a few times. V is TRBV10-1 and J is TRBJ2-5, with 11 nucleotides matching TRBD1. The J segment lost 4 bases and the V segment lost 3 bases, leaving 4 bases of the junction unmatched. The V gene's germline CDR1 is WNHNN and CDR2 SYGVQD (reference sequence). The CDR3 consists of 15 residues. The CDR3 region has the DNA TGCGCCAGCAGTGAAGGGACAGGGGGAGCAGAGACCCAGTACTTC. Amino acid sequence: CASSEGTGGAETQYF.

This clonotype came up a few times. The rearrangement joins TRBV7-2 to TRBJ2-3; weak D call: TRBD2 (5 bases). The CDR3 has 13 amino acids. Germline lookup yields CDR1 SGHTA and CDR2 FQGNSA. V lost 0 bases, J lost 14 bases, and 15 bases lay in between. The CDR3 spells CASSLAQKGSAYF. The CDR3 DNA reads as TGTGCCAGCAGCTTAGCGCAAAAAGGGAGCGCGTATTTT.

The DNA of the CDR3 is TGTGCCAGCAGCTTCGCTAGCGGGACCAATGAGCAGTTCTTC. It is translated as CASSFASGTNEQFF. The chain is built from TRBV7-8 and TRBJ2-1, with 9 bases matching TRBD2. This CDR3 has 14 residues. The germline gives CDR1 SGHVS, CDR2 FQNEAQ. The V gene end was trimmed by 3 bases and the J gene end by 6 bases; junction bases not matched to a gene: 3.

CDR3 in DNA: TGCAGTGCTAGTTATGCGGATACGCAGTATTTT. Its translation is CSASYADTQYF. The chain joins TRBV20-1 to TRBJ2-3; no clear D. Between the trimmed V and J ends, which lost 3 bases and 6 bases, there was a span of 7 bases. In germline, CDR1 is DFQATT, CDR2 SNEGSKA (reference sequence). The CDR3 loop spans 11 amino acids.

The chain has TRBV27 and TRBJ2-5, with D unclear. The J call could be wrong; TRBJ2-7 is a better fit for the DNA end. This CDR3 spans 16 amino acids. Germline CDR1 reads MNHEY; CDR2 reads SMNVEV (reference sequence). CDR3 protein: CASSLSLTYGVYEQYF. The DNA of the CDR3 is TGTGCCAGCAGTTTATCCCTGACCTATGGGGTCTACGAGCAGTACTTC.